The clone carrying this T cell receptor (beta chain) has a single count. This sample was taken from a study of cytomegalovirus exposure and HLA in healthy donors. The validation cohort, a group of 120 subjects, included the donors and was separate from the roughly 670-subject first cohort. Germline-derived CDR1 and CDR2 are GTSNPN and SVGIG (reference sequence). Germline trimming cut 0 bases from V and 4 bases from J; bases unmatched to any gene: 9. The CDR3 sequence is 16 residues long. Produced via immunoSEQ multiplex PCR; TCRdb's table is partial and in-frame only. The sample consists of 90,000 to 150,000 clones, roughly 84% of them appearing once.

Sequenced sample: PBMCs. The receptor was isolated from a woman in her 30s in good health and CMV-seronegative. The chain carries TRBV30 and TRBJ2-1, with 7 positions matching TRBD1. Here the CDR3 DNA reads TGTGCCTGGAGTGTACTGGGGACAGAACCTTACAATGAGCAGTTCTTC. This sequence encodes CAWSVLGTEPYNEQFF.